One sample yielded the 12 T cell receptor beta chains listed below, sequenced in a study of T cell clusters in autoimmune cytopenias. TRB amplification used approximately 250 ng of peripheral blood genomic DNA. TRB rearrangements were amplified by touch-down multiplex PCR with mixed TRB-A/B primers. TCRdb reprocessed the multiplex PCR reads and reports one entry per CDR3 protein, with no DNA. Its clone listing holds several thousand distinct CDR3 sequences. A further study also used this sample, focusing on T cell repertoires in aging, cancer and after chemotherapy.

The sample consisted of peripheral blood. The receptor source for this set is a human donor in good health.

Considering frequency, this clonotype is large. The chain has TRBV11-3 and TRBJ2-3; TCRdb lists TRBD1, though no DNA is available to test this call. Germline V gene sequence: CDR1 SGHNT, CDR2 YENEEA. The CDR3 covers 16 residues. The chain's CDR3 is CASSPRTGGFTDTQYF.

This clonotype counts as medium-sized by frequency. The CDR3 sequence: CASSRTGSNTGELFF. The chain employs TRBV5-5 and TRBJ2-2; with no DNA, the TCRdb D assignment of TRBD1 cannot be verified. This CDR3 is 15 amino acids long. The germline gives CDR1 SGHKS, CDR2 YYEKEE (reference sequence).

The V gene is TRBV15, the J gene TRBJ1-5; TCRdb's D call of TRBD1 is untestable without DNA. Germline lookup yields CDR1 LNHNV and CDR2 YYDKDF (reference sequence). This CDR3 is built from 15 residues. The CDR3 here is CATSSGQSSNQPQHF.

This chain connects TRBV6-1 to TRBJ2-5; with no DNA, the TCRdb D assignment of TRBD2 cannot be verified. The CDR3 is made up of 15 amino acids. Germline loops: CDR1 MNHNS, CDR2 SASEGT. The chain's CDR3 is CASLSGGPGAETQYF.

The chain combines TRBV27 with TRBJ1-2. Germline lookup yields CDR1 MNHEY and CDR2 SMNVEV (reference sequence). The CDR3 loop spans 13 amino acids. The CDR3 region is CASSFGPHYGYTF.

This clonotype is deemed medium-sized by its frequency. CDR3 amino acids: CASSYSMAGAIVTF. This chain uses TRBV6-5 with TRBJ1-2; as DNA is missing, the TRBD1 call by TCRdb cannot be tested. The germline V gene encodes CDR1 MNHEY and CDR2 SVGAGI. The CDR3 runs 14 residues.

The chain has TRBV5-4 and TRBJ2-7. The germline V gene has CDR1 SGHNT and CDR2 YYREEE (reference sequence). The CDR3 covers 11 residues. The chain's CDR3 is CASSLAGEQYF. Supplemented by reference TRBV5-4 and TRBJ2-7, the full variable domain reads ETGVTQSPTHLIKTRGQQVTLRCSSQSGHNTVSWYQQALGQGPQFIFQYYREEENGRGNFPPRFSGLQFPNYSSELNVNALELDDSALYLCASSLAGEQYFGPGTRLTVT.

This chain's CDR3 is CASSVSVGLEAFF. V usage is TRBV6-6 and J usage is TRBJ1-1. Germline assignment: CDR1 MNHNY and CDR2 SVGAGI (reference sequence). The length of the CDR3 is 13 residues.

The rearrangement uses TRBV15 and TRBJ2-2. Germline V lookup: CDR1 LNHNV, CDR2 YYDKDF (reference sequence). CDR3 length equals 15 residues. Here the CDR3 reads CATSKRRGNTGELFF.

By frequency, this clonotype is medium-sized. The rearrangement links TRBV30 to TRBJ1-1. Germline V gene sequence: CDR1 GTSNPN, CDR2 SVGIG (reference sequence). The CDR3 is 14 residues long. The CDR3 loop reads CAWSVLPSNTEAFF. Filled out from reference TRBV30 and TRBJ1-1, the complete variable domain reads SQTIHQWPATLVQPVGSPLSLECTVEGTSNPNLYWYRQAAGRGLQLLFYSVGIGQISSEVPQNLSASRPQDRQFILSSKKLLLSDSGFYLCAWSVLPSNTEAFFGQGTRLTVV.

Measured by frequency, this clonotype is medium-sized. CDR3 region: CASSIDGGTGLGYGYTF. V and J are TRBV19 and TRBJ1-2. Germline V CDR1 and CDR2: LNHDA, SQIVND (reference sequence). The CDR3 sequence is 17 residues long.

The rearrangement uses TRBV15 and TRBJ1-3; without DNA, the TCRdb call of TRBD1 cannot be checked. Germline values: CDR1 LNHNV, CDR2 YYDKDF (reference sequence). The CDR3 has 19 residues. CDR3: CATSRGFTGGGYSGNTIYF.